The TCR beta chain under discussion was sequenced for a study of shared clonotypes between healthy human individuals. Method: immunoSEQ multiplex PCR; TCRdb's copy keeps in-frame clones and lacks some. Of 2 million to 2.5 million clones listed, 85% to 95% are singletons. Germline values: CDR1 MGHRA, CDR2 YSYEKL. This CDR3 is built from 17 residues. V was clipped by 1 base and J by 0 bases; unmatched bases: 8. The clonotype was recovered from a man younger than 35 in good health. Some clones in this sample may be carry-over from other donors' samples. The specimen was naive CD4+ T cells from PBMCs. Subset denoted: CD45RA+ positively selected. The chain is built from TRBV4-1 and TRBJ2-7; 8 bases are a match to TRBD2. The CDR3 nucleotides read TGCGCCAGCAGCCAAGGAAACGGGAGGGCCGTCTCCTACGAGCAGTACTTC. It codes for CASSQGNGRAVSYEQYF.